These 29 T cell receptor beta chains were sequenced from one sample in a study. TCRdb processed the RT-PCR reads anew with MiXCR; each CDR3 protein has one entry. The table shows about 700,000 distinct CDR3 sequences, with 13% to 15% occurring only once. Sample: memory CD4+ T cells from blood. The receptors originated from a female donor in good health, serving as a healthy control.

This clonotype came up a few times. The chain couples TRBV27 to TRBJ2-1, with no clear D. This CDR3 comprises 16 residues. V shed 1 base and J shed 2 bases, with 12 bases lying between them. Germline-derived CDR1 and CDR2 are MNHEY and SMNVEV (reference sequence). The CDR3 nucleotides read TGTGCCAGCAGTTTATTAGGGAACTCCGCCTACAATGAGCAGTTCTTC. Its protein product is CASSLLGNSAYNEQFF.

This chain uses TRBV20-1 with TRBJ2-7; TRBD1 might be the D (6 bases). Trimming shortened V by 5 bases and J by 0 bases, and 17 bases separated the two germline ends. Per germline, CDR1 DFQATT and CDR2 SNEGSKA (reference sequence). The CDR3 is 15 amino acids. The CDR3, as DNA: TGCAGTGCTCCCAAGGGGGAGACCGCCTCCTACGAGCAGTACTTC. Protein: CSAPKGETASYEQYF.

In nucleotides, the CDR3 is TGTGCCAGCAGCTTAGGCTCGGAGGTCCAAAGTTTAGGGGGCTACACCTTC. Residues: CASSLGSEVQSLGGYTF. The rearrangement links TRBV7-8 to TRBJ1-2; D remains ambiguous. Trimming took 1 base from V and 8 from J, leaving 23 bases between them. Germline V gene sequence: CDR1 SGHVS, CDR2 FQNEAQ. This CDR3 is built from 17 residues.

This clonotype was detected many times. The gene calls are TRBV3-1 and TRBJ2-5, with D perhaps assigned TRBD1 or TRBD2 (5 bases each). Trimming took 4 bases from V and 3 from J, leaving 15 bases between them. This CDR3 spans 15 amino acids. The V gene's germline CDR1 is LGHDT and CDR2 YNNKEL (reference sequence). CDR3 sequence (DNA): TGTGCCAGCAGCCCCAACCCCCGGGACGAAGAGACCCAGTACTTC. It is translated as CASSPNPRDEETQYF.

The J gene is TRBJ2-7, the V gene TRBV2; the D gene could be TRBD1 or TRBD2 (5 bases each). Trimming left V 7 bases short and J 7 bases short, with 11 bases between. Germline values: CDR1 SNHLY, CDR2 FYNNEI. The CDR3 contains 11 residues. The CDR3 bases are TGTGCCAGCAACCGGGACGCAGAGCAGTACTTC. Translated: CASNRDAEQYF.

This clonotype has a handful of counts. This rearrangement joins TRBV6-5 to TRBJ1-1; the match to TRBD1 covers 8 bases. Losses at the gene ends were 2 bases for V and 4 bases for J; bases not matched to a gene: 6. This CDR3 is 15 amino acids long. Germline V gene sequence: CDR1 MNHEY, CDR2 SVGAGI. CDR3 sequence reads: CASSYDGQGFTEAFF. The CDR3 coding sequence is TGTGCCAGCAGTTACGACGGACAGGGTTTCACTGAAGCTTTCTTT.

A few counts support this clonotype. The DNA of the CDR3 is TGCGCCAGCAGCTTAATGACTAGCGGAGGGGGCAATGAGCAGTTCTTC. Translation gives CASSLMTSGGGNEQFF. The chain is built from TRBV5-1 and TRBJ2-1, with 9 nucleotides matching TRBD2. Germline-derived CDR1 and CDR2 are SGHRS and YFSETQ. Unmatched junction bases numbered 9, after V lost 2 bases and J lost 6 bases. The CDR3 sequence is 16 residues long.

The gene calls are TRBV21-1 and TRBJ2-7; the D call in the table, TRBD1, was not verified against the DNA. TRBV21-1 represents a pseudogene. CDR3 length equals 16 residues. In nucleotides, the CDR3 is TGTGCCAGCAGCAAAGCGCTTAGGGGCAGGACCTACGAGCAGTACTTC. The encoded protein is CASSKALRGRTYEQYF.

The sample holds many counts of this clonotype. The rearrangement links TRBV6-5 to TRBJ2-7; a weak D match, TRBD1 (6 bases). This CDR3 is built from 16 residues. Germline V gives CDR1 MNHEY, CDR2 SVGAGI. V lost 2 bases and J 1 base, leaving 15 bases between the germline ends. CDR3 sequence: CASSYGRTANSYEQYF. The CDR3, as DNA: TGTGCCAGCAGTTACGGGCGGACAGCAAATTCCTACGAGCAGTACTTC.

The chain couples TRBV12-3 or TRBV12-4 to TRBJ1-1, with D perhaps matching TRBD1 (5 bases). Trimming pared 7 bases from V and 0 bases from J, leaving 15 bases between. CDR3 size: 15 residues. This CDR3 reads CASTQGVALNTEAFF. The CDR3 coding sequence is TGTGCCAGCACCCAAGGGGTCGCGTTGAACACTGAAGCTTTCTTT.

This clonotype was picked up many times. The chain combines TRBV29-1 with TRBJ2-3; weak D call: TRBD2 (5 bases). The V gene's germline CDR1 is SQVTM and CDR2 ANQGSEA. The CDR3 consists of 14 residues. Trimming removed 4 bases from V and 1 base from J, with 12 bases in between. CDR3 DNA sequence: TGCAGCGTTGTATTACTAGTAGGCACAGATACGCAGTATTTT. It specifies CSVVLLVGTDTQYF.

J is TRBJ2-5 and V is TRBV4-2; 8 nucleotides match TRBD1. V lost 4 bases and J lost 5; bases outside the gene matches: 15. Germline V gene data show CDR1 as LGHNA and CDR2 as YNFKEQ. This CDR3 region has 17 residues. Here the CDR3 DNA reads TGTGCCAGCAGCCCCCGACGAGACAGGGGCGACGAGGAGACCCAGTACTTC. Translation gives CASSPRRDRGDEETQYF.

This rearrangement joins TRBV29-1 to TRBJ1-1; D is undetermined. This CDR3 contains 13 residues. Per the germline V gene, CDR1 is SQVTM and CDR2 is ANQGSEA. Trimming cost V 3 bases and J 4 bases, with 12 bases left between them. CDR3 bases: TGCAGCGTTGATGGGTCCCGTGGCACTGAAGCTTTCTTT. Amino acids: CSVDGSRGTEAFF. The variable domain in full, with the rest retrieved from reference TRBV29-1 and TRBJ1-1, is SAVISQKPSRDICQRGTSLTIQCQVDSQVTMMFWYRQQPGQSLTLIATANQGSEATYESGFVIDKFPISRPNLTFSTLTVSNMSPEDSSIYLCSVDGSRGTEAFFGQGTRLTVV.

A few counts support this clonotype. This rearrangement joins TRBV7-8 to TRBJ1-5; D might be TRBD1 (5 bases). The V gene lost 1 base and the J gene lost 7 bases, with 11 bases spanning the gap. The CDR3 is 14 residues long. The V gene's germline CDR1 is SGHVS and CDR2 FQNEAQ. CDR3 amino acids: CASSLVRAEQPQHF. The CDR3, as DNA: TGTGCCAGCAGCTTAGTCAGGGCAGAACAGCCCCAGCATTTT.

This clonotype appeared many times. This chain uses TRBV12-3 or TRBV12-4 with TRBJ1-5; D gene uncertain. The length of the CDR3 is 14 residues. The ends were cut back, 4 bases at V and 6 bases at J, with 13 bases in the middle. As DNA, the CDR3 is TGTGCCAGCAGTTCGCACTTAGGCGGTCAGCCCCAGCATTTT. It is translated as CASSSHLGGQPQHF.

The CDR3 nucleotides are TGTGCCAGCAGCTTACCGAATGAAAAACTGTTTTTT. It encodes CASSLPNEKLFF. The chain employs TRBV7-8 and TRBJ1-4; D is unresolved. V dropped 2 bases and J dropped 5 bases, with 3 bases sitting between them. Germline V gene data show CDR1 as SGHVS and CDR2 as FQNEAQ. The CDR3 runs 12 residues.

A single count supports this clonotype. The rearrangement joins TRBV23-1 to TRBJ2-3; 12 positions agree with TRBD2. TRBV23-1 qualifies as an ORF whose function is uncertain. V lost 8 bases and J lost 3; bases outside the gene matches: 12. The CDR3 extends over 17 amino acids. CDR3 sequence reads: CASRPRLTSGRTDTQYF. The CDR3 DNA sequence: TGCGCCAGCCGACCGAGATTGACTAGCGGGAGAACAGATACGCAGTATTTT.

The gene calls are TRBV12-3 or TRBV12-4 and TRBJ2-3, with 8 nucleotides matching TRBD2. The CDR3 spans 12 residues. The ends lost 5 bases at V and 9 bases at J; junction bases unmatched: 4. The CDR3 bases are TGTGCCAGCAGTCAAAGCGGGAGAACGCAGTATTTT. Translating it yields CASSQSGRTQYF.

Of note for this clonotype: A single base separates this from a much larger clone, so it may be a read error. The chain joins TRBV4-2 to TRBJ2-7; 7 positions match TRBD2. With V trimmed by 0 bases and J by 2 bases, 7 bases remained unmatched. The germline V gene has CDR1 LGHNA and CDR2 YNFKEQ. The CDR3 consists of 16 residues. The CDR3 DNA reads TGTGCCAGCAGCCAAGATCGAGCTAGCGGCCCCTACGAGCAGTACTTC. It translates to CASSQDRASGPYEQYF.

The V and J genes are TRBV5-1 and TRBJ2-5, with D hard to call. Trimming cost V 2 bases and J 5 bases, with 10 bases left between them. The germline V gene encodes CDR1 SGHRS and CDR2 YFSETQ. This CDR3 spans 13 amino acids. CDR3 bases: TGCGCCAGCAGCTTAGTGTTTGGGGAGACCCAGTACTTC. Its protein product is CASSLVFGETQYF.

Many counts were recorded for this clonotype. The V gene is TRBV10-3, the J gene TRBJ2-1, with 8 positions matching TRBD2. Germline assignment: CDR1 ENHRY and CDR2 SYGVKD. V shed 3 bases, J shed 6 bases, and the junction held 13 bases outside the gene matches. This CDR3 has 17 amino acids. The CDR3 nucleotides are TGTGCCATCAGTGATTTCGGGGGGGCCGTTAGCAGCAATGAGCAGTTCTTC. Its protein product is CAISDFGGAVSSNEQFF.

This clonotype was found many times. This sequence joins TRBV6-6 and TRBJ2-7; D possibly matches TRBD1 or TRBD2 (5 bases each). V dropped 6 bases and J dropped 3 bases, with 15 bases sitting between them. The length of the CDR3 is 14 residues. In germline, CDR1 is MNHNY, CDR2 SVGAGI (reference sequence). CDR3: CASRFSGTNYEQYF. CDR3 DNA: TGTGCCAGCAGGTTCTCCGGGACGAACTACGAGCAGTACTTC.

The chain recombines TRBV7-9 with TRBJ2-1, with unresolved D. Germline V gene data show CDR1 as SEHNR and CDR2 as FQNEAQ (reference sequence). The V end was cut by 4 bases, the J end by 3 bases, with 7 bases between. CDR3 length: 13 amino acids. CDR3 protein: CASSSSVYNEQFF. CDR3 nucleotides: TGTGCCAGCAGCTCCTCCGTCTACAATGAGCAGTTCTTC.

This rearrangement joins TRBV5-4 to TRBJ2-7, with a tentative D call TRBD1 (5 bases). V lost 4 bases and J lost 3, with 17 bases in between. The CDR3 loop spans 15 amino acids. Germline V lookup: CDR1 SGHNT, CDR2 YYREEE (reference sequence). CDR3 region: CASSPGAHFYYEQYF. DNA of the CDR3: TGTGCCAGCAGCCCTGGGGCACATTTCTACTACGAGCAGTACTTC.

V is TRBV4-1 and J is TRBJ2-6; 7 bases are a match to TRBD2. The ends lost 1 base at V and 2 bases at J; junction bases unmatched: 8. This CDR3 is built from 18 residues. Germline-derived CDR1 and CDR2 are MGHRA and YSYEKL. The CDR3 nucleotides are TGCGCCAGCAGCCAAGGGGCTAGCGGAATCCCTGGGGCCAACGTCCTGACTTTC. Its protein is CASSQGASGIPGANVLTF.

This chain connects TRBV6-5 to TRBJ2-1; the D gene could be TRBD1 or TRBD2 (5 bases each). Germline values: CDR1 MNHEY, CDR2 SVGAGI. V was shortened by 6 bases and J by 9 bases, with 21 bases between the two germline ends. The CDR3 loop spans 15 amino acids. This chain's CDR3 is CASRGGDESRGEQFF. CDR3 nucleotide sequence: TGTGCCAGCAGGGGTGGGGACGAGTCGAGGGGTGAGCAGTTCTTC.

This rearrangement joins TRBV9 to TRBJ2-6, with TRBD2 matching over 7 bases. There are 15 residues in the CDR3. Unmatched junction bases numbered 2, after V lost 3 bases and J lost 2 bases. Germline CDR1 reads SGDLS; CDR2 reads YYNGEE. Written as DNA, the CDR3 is TGTGCCAGCAGCGGGGGGGGAACTGGGGCCAACGTCCTGACTTTC. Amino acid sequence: CASSGGGTGANVLTF.

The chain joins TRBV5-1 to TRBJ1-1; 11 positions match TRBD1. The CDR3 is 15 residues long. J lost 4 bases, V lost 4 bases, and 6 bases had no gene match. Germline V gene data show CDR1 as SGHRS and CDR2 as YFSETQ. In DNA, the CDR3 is TGCGCCAGCAGCACAGGACAGGGGGCGGGCACTGAAGCTTTCTTT. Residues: CASSTGQGAGTEAFF.

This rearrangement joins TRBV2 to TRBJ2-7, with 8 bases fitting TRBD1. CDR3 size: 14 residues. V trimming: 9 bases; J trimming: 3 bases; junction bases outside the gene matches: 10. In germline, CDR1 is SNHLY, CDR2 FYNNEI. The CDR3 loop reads CASETGTGVYEQYF. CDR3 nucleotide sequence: TGTGCCAGTGAGACCGGGACAGGTGTCTACGAGCAGTACTTC.